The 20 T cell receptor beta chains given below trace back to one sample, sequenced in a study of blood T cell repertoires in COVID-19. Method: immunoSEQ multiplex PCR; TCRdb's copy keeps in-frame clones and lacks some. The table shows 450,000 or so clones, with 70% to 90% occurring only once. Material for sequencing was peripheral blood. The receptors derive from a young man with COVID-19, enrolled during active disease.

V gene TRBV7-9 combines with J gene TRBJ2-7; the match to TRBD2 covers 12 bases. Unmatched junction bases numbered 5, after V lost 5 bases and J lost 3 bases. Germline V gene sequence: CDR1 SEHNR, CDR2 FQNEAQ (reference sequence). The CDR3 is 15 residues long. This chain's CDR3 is CASSQLAGGRYEQYF. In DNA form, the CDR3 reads TGTGCCAGCAGCCAACTAGCGGGGGGACGCTACGAGCAGTACTTC.

CDR3 sequence (DNA): TGCGCCAGCAGCTCACTAACTAGCGATCGGGATACGCAGTATTTT. This translates into CASSSLTSDRDTQYF. The rearrangement uses TRBV5-1 and TRBJ2-3; 7 nucleotides align to TRBD2. The CDR3 is 15 residues long. Losses at the gene ends were 3 bases for V and 6 bases for J; bases not matched to a gene: 10. Germline V gene data show CDR1 as SGHRS and CDR2 as YFSETQ.

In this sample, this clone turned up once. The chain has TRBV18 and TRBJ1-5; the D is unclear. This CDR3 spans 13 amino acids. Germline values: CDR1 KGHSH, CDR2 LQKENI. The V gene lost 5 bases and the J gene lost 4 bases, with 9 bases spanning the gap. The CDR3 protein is CASSVAANQPQHF. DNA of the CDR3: TGTGCCAGCTCAGTGGCAGCGAATCAGCCCCAGCATTTT.

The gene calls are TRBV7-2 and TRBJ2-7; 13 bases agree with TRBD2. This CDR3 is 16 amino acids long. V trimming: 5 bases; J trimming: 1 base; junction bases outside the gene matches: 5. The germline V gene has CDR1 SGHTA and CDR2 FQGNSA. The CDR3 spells CASSLGLAGFSYEQYF. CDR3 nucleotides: TGTGCCAGCAGCCTGGGACTAGCGGGGTTTTCCTACGAGCAGTACTTC.

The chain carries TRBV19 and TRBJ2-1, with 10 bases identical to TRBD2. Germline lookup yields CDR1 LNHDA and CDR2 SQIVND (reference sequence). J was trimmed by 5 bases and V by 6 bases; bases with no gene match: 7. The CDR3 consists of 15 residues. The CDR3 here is CASSLRLAGDNEQFF. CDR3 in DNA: TGTGCCAGTAGCCTTCGACTAGCGGGTGACAATGAGCAGTTCTTC.

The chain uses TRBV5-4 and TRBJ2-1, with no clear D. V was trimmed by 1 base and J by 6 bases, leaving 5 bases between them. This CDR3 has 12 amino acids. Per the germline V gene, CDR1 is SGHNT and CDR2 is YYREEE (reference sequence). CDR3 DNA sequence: TGTGCCAGCAGCTTGATCGGCAATGAGCAGTTCTTC. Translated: CASSLIGNEQFF.

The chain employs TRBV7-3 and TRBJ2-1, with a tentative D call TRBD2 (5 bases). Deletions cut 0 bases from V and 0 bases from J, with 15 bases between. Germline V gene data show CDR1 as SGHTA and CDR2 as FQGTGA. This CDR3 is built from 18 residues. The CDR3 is CASSLTAGGGPSYNEQFF. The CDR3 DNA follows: TGTGCCAGCAGCTTAACGGCCGGTGGCGGGCCCTCCTACAATGAGCAGTTCTTC.

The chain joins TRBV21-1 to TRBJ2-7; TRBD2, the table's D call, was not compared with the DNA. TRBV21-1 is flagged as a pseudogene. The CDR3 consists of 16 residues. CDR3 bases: TGTGCCAGCAGCCGTCCTTCAGCGGGAGCCTCCTACGAGCAGTACTTC. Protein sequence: CASSRPSAGASYEQYF.

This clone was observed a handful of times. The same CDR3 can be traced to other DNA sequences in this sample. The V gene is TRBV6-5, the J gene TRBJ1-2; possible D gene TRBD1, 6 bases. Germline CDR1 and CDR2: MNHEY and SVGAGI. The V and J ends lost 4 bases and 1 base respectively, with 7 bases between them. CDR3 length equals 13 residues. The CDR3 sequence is CASSLQGNYGYTF. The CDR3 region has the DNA TGTGCCAGCAGTTTACAGGGTAACTATGGCTACACCTTC.

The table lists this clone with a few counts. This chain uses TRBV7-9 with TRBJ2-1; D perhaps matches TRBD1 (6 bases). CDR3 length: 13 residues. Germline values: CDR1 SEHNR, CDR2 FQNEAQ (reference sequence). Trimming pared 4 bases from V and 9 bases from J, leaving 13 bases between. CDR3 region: CASSSNRVGEQFF. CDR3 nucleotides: TGTGCCAGCAGCTCAAACAGGGTGGGTGAGCAGTTCTTC.

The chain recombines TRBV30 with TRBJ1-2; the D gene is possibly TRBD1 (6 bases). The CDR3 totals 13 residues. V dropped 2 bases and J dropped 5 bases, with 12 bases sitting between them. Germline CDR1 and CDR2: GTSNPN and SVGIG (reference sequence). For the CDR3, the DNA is TGTGCCTGGAGTCCCTTTCAGGGGTATGGCTACACCTTC. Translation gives CAWSPFQGYGYTF.

The CDR3 DNA reads TGTGCCAGTCAACCGGGACTAGCGGACAATGAGCAGTTCTTC. It encodes CASQPGLADNEQFF. This chain connects TRBV5-4 to TRBJ2-1; TRBD2 agrees at 11 bases. Per germline, CDR1 SGHNT and CDR2 YYREEE (reference sequence). After removal of 8 bases from V and 5 bases from J, the junction contained 6 bases not matched to a gene. The CDR3 has 14 residues.

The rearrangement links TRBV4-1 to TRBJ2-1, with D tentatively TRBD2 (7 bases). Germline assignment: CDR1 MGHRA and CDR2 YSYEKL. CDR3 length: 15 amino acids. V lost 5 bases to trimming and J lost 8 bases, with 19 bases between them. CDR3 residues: CASSSRGGGFDEQFF. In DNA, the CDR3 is TGCGCCAGCAGCTCGCGGGGAGGGGGGTTCGATGAGCAGTTCTTC.

CDR3: CASSTQVGHLVLNTGELFF. The CDR3 DNA reads TGTGCCAGCAGCACCCAGGTGGGACACCTGGTCCTCAACACCGGGGAGCTGTTTTTT. The V and J genes are TRBV9 and TRBJ2-2; maybe TRBD1 (6 bases). The CDR3 consists of 19 residues. From germline, CDR1 is SGDLS and CDR2 YYNGEE. The V end was cut by 4 bases, the J end by 2 bases, with 24 bases between.

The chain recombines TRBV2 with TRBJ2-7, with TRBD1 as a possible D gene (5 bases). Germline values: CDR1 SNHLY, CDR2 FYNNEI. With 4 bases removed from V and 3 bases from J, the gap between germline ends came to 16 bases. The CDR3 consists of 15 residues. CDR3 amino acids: CASSGAGPMVYEQYF. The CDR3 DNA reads TGTGCCAGCAGTGGGGCAGGGCCAATGGTCTACGAGCAGTACTTC.

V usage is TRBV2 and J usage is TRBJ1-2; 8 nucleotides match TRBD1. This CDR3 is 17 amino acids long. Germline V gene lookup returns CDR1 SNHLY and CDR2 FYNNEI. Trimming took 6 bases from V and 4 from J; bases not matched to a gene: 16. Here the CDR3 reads CASSETHGQGLIYGYTF. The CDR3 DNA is TGTGCCAGCAGCGAAACCCACGGACAGGGCCTCATCTATGGCTACACCTTC.

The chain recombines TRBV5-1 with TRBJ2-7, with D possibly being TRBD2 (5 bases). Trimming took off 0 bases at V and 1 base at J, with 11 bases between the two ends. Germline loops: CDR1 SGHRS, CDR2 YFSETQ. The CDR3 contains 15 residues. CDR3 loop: CASSLAGDGSYEQYF. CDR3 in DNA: TGCGCCAGCAGCTTGGCCGGGGATGGGTCCTACGAGCAGTACTTC.

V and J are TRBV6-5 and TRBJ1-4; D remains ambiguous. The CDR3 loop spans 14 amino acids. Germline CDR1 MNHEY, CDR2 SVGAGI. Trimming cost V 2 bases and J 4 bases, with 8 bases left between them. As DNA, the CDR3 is TGTGCCAGCAGTTACACGAGGTTTAATGAAAAACTGTTTTTT. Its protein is CASSYTRFNEKLFF.

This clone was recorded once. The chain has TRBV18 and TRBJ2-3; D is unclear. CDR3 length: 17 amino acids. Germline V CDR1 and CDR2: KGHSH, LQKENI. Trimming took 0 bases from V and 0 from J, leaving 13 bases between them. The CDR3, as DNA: TGTGCCAGCTCACCACCGAACCCGGTCTATAGCACAGATACGCAGTATTTT. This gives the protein CASSPPNPVYSTDTQYF.

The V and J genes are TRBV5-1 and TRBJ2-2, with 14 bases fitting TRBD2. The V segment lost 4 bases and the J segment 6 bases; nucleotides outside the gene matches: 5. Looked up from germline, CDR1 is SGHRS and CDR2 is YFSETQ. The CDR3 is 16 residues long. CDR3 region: CASSPTSGRASGELFF. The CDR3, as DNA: TGCGCCAGCAGCCCGACTAGCGGGAGGGCCTCCGGGGAGCTGTTTTTT.